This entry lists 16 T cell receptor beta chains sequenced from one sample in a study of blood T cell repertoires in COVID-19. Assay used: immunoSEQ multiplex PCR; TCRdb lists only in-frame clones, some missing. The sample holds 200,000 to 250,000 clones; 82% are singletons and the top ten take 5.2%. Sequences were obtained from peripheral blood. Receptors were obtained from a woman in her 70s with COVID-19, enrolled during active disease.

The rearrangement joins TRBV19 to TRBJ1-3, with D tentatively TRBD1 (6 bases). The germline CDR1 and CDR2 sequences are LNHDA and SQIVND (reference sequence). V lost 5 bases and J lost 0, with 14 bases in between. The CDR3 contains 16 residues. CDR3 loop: CASSLMTGLSGNTIYF. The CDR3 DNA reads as TGTGCCAGTAGTTTAATGACAGGACTCTCTGGAAACACCATATATTTT.

CDR3 sequence reads: CASSDRAGDFYEQYF. CDR3 DNA: TGTGCCAGTAGTGATAGGGCGGGAGATTTCTACGAGCAGTACTTC. V is TRBV19 and J is TRBJ2-7; the match to TRBD2 covers 7 bases. The CDR3 is 15 amino acids. Germline assignment: CDR1 LNHDA and CDR2 SQIVND (reference sequence). V shed 5 bases and J 3 bases; nucleotides not matched to a gene: 10.

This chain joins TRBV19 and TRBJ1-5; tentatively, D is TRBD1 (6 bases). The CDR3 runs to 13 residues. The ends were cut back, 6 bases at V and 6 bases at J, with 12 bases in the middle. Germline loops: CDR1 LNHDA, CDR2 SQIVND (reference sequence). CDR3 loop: CASRLDRSQPQHF. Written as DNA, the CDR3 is TGTGCCAGTAGATTAGACAGGTCTCAGCCCCAGCATTTT.

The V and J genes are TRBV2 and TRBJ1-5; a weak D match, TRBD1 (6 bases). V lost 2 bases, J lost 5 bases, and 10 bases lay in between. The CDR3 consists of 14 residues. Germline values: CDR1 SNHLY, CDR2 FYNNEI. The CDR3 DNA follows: TGTGCCAGCAGTGAATCACAGGGAGATCAGCCCCAGCATTTT. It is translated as CASSESQGDQPQHF.

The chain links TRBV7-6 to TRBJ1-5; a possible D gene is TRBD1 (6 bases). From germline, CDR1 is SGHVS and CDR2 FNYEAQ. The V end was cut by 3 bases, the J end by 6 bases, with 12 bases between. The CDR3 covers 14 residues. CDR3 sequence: CASSLGAGVQPQHF. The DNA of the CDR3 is TGTGCCAGCAGCTTGGGGGCAGGGGTTCAGCCCCAGCATTTT.

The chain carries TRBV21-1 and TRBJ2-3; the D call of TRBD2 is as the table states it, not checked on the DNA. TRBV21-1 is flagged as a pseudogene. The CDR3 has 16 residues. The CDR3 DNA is TGTGCCAGCAGCATTGGACTAGCGGGAGGGCCGTATACGCAGTATTTT. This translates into CASSIGLAGGPYTQYF.

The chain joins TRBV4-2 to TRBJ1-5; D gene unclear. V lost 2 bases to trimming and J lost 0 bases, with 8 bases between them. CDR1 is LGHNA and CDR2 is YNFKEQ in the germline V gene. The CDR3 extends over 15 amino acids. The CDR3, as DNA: TGTGCCAGCAGCCAATCCCAGGTTAGCAATCAGCCCCAGCATTTT. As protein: CASSQSQVSNQPQHF.

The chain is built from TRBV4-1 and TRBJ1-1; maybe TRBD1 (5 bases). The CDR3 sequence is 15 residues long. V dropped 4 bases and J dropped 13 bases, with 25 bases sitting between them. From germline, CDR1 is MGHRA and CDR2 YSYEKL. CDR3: CASSPQGGATGEVFF. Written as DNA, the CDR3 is TGCGCCAGCAGCCCCCAAGGAGGGGCCACCGGGGAGGTTTTCTTT.

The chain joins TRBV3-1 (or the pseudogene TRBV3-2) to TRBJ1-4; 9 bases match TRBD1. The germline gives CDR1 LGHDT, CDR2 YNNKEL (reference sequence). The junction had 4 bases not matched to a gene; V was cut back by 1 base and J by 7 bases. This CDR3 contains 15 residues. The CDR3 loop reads CASSQGTGAGEKLFF. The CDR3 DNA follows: TGTGCCAGCAGCCAAGGGACAGGGGCGGGTGAAAAACTGTTTTTT.

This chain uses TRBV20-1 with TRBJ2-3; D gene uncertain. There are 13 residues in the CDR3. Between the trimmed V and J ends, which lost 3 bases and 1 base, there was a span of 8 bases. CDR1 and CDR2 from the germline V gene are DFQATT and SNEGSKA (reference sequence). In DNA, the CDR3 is TGCAGTGCTAGTTACGAGGGCACAGATACGCAGTATTTT. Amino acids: CSASYEGTDTQYF.

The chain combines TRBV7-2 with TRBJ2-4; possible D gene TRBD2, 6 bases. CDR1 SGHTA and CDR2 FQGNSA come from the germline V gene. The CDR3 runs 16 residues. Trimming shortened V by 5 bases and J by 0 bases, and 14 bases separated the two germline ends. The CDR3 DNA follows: TGTGCCAGCAGCCGTAGCGGTGCGCTAGCCAAAAACATTCAGTACTTC. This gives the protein CASSRSGALAKNIQYF.

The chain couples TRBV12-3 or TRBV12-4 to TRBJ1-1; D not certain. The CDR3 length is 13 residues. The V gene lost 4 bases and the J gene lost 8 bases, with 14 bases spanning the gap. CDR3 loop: CASSYSRGTEAFF. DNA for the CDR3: TGTGCCAGCAGTTATTCTCGGGGTACAGAAGCTTTCTTT.

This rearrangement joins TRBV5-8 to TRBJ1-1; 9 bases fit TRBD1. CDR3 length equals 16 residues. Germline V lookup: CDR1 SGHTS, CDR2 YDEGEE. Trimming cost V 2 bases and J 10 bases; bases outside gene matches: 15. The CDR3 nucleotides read TGTGCCAGCAGCTTTATAACCGGGACAGGGAATTTCAGAGCTTTCTTT. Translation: CASSFITGTGNFRAFF.

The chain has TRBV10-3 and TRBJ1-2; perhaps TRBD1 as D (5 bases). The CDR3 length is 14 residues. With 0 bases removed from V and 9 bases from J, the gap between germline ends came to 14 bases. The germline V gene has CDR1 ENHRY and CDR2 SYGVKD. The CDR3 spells CAISESGYAGSYTF. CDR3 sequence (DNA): TGTGCCATCAGTGAGTCCGGTTATGCAGGGAGCTACACCTTC.

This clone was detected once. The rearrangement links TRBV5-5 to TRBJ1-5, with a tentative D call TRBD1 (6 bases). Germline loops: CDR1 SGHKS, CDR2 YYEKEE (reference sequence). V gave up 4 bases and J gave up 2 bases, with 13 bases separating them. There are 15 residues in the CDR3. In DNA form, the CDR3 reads TGTGCCAGCAGCGACGGTTCAGGGGGCAATCAGCCCCAGCATTTT. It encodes CASSDGSGGNQPQHF.

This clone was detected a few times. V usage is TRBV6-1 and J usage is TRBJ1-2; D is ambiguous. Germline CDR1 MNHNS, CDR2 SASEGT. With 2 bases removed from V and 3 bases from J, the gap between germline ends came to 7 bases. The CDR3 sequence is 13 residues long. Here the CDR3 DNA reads TGTGCCAGCAGTGAACAGGTCGACTATGGCTACACCTTC. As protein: CASSEQVDYGYTF.